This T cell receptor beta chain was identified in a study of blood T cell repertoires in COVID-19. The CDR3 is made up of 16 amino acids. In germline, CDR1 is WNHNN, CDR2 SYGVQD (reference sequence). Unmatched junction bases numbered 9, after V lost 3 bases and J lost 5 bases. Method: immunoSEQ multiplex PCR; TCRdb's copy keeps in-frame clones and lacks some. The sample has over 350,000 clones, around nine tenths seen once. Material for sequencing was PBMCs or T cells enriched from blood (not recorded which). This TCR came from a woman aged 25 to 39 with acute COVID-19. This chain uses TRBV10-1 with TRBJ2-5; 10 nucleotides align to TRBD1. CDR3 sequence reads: CASSDAMTGGRETQYF. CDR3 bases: TGCGCCAGCAGTGATGCGATGACAGGGGGCAGGGAGACCCAGTACTTC.